The 18 T cell receptor beta chains below all came from one sample that was sequenced in a study of cytomegalovirus exposure and HLA in healthy donors. A multiplex PCR was run with 60 Vbeta primers and 13 Jbeta primers. TCRdb's table, derived via immunoSEQ multiplex PCR, lists solely in-frame clones and lacks some. Of about 140,000 clones listed, approximately 78% are singletons. The sequencing sample was made of PBMCs. The receptors were gathered from a woman in her late teens or twenties in good health and CMV-seropositive.

J is TRBJ1-5 and V is TRBV18; 7 nucleotides align to TRBD1. The CDR3 has 14 amino acids. CDR1 and CDR2 (germline): KGHSH, LQKENI. Losses at the gene ends were 3 bases for V and 2 bases for J; bases not matched to a gene: 1. CDR3 sequence reads: CASSPGQGNQPQHF. CDR3 DNA: TGTGCCAGCTCACCTGGACAGGGCAATCAGCCCCAGCATTTT.

V is TRBV10-2 and J is TRBJ2-4; weak D call: TRBD2 (6 bases). CDR1 WSHSY and CDR2 SAAADI come from the germline V gene. The CDR3 is made up of 15 amino acids. The V end was cut by 6 bases, the J end by 9 bases, with 21 bases between. CDR3 nucleotides: TGCGCCAGCAGCGACATGGGGTGGAAGGAGGGCATTCAGTACTTC. Residues: CASSDMGWKEGIQYF.

V usage is TRBV5-1 and J usage is TRBJ1-2; TRBD1 matches 7 bases. Germline values: CDR1 SGHRS, CDR2 YFSETQ. V trimming: 4 bases; J trimming: 5 bases; junction bases outside the gene matches: 14. This CDR3 region has 16 residues. The CDR3 DNA sequence: TGCGCCAGCAGCCGCGGACAGGACCGCCTTACTTATGGCTACACCTTC. This sequence encodes CASSRGQDRLTYGYTF.

The chain is built from TRBV7-9 and TRBJ1-1; D gene ambiguous. The CDR3 spans 13 residues. Germline CDR1 is SEHNR and CDR2 is FQNEAQ (reference sequence). Trimming cost V 6 bases and J 1 base, with 9 bases left between them. As DNA, the CDR3 is TGTGCCAGCAGGGGTGCGGGGAACACTGAAGCTTTCTTT. It translates to CASRGAGNTEAFF.

The chain recombines TRBV21-1 with TRBJ2-2; the D call in the table, TRBD1, was not verified against the DNA. TRBV21-1 is assigned pseudogene status. CDR3 length equals 16 residues. The CDR3 here is CASDKGGQGFSGELFF. In DNA, the CDR3 is TGTGCCAGCGACAAGGGGGGACAGGGTTTTTCCGGGGAGCTGTTTTTT.

The V gene is TRBV11-3, the J gene TRBJ1-3; D unclear. Looked up from germline, CDR1 is SGHNT and CDR2 is YENEEA. Trimming left V 1 base short and J 0 bases short, with 19 bases between. The CDR3 extends over 19 amino acids. The CDR3 spells CASSLVVCRRATSGNTIYF. The CDR3 nucleotides read TGTGCCAGCAGCTTAGTTGTGTGTCGGCGGGCCACCTCTGGAAACACCATATATTTT. Complete variable domain (other parts from reference TRBV11-3 and TRBJ1-3): EAGVVQSPRYKIIEKKQPVAFWCNPISGHNTLYWYLQNLGQGPELLIRYENEEAVDDSQLPKDRFSAERLKGVDSTLKIQPAELGDSAVYLCASSLVVCRRATSGNTIYFGEGSWLTVV.

In nucleotides, the CDR3 is TGTGCCAGCAGCTTACTGGGCAGGAACACTGAAGCTTTCTTT. Residues: CASSLLGRNTEAFF. The chain joins TRBV11-2 to TRBJ1-1; unclear D gene. This CDR3 has 14 residues. V gave up 2 bases and J gave up 1 base, with 8 bases separating them. The germline gives CDR1 SGHAT, CDR2 FQNNGV.

The chain is built from TRBV9 and TRBJ1-1; maybe TRBD1 (5 bases). Looked up from germline, CDR1 is SGDLS and CDR2 is YYNGEE. The CDR3 runs 15 residues. Trimming left V 4 bases short and J 3 bases short, with 16 bases between. CDR3 amino acids: CASSPRGSMDTEAFF. CDR3 sequence (DNA): TGTGCCAGCAGCCCCCGGGGGAGTATGGACACTGAAGCTTTCTTT.

J is TRBJ1-1 and V is TRBV28; possible D gene TRBD1, 6 bases. The V gene's germline CDR1 is MDHEN and CDR2 SYDVKM. The CDR3 is made up of 12 amino acids. With 1 base removed from V and 11 bases from J, the gap between germline ends came to 11 bases. In DNA form, the CDR3 reads TGTGCCAGCAGTTTATTTCAGGGGAGTGCTTTCTTT. This codes for CASSLFQGSAFF.

On this clone itself: At the DNA level, this CDR3 is encoded by other sequences in the same sample as well. This chain uses TRBV5-1 with TRBJ1-1; a weak D match, TRBD1 (5 bases). The ends were cut back, 0 bases at V and 4 bases at J, with 10 bases in the middle. CDR1 and CDR2 from the germline V gene are SGHRS and YFSETQ. This CDR3 is built from 14 residues. The CDR3 spells CASSLAGGGTEAFF. Here the CDR3 DNA reads TGCGCCAGCAGCTTGGCCGGGGGGGGCACTGAAGCTTTCTTT. The full variable domain, in which reference TRBV5-1 and TRBJ1-1 provide the parts outside the CDR3, is KAGVTQTPRYLIKTRGQQVTLSCSPISGHRSVSWYQQTPGQGLQFLFEYFSETQRNKGNFPGRFSGRQFSNSRSEMNVSTLELGDSALYLCASSLAGGGTEAFFGQGTRLTVV.

This chain links TRBV18 with TRBJ2-7, with a possible D match to TRBD2 (6 bases). CDR3 length: 14 amino acids. In germline, CDR1 is KGHSH, CDR2 LQKENI. V dropped 3 bases and J dropped 1 base, with 10 bases sitting between them. The CDR3 is CASSPPGLSYEQYF. The CDR3 DNA sequence: TGTGCCAGCTCACCTCCGGGACTGTCCTACGAGCAGTACTTC.

V and J are TRBV6-5 and TRBJ2-1, with TRBD2 matching 11 bases. This CDR3 comprises 16 residues. Looked up from germline, CDR1 is MNHEY and CDR2 is SVGAGI. Trimming removed 4 bases from V and 9 bases from J; junction bases left unmatched: 11. The CDR3 DNA reads TGTGCCAGCAGTTCCTTCTTAGCGGGGGGGCGGAGTGAGCAGTTCTTC. Amino acids: CASSSFLAGGRSEQFF.

V gene TRBV6-6 combines with J gene TRBJ1-3; D is ambiguous. Germline V gene sequence: CDR1 MNHNY, CDR2 SVGAGI (reference sequence). The CDR3 runs 14 residues. V gave up 0 bases and J gave up 3 bases, with 6 bases separating them. Here the CDR3 reads CASSYSQLGNTIYF. CDR3 DNA sequence: TGTGCCAGCAGTTACTCCCAACTTGGAAACACCATATATTTT.

The chain couples TRBV19 to TRBJ1-6, with 7 bases lining up with TRBD1. With V trimmed by 9 bases and J by 7 bases, 9 bases remained unmatched. CDR3 size: 14 residues. Germline values: CDR1 LNHDA, CDR2 SQIVND (reference sequence). CDR3 protein: CASGNGTANSPLHF. In DNA form, the CDR3 reads TGTGCCAGCGGAAACGGGACAGCAAATTCACCCCTCCACTTT.

The chain carries TRBV2 and TRBJ2-5, with 8 bases aligning to TRBD2. The germline CDR1 and CDR2 sequences are SNHLY and FYNNEI. Trimming removed 4 bases from V and 5 bases from J; junction bases left unmatched: 9. This CDR3 region has 15 residues. CDR3 sequence (DNA): TGTGCCAGCAGTGTTAGCGGGGCACGAGATGAGACCCAGTACTTC. Its protein is CASSVSGARDETQYF.

The chain joins TRBV15 to TRBJ2-7; 9 positions match TRBD1. CDR1 is LNHNV and CDR2 is YYDKDF in the germline V gene (reference sequence). The V gene end was trimmed by 4 bases and the J gene end by 3 bases; junction bases not matched to a gene: 7. The CDR3 extends over 15 amino acids. CDR3 sequence (DNA): TGTGCCACCAGCAAAAGGACAGGGGATCACTACGAGCAGTACTTC. Its translation is CATSKRTGDHYEQYF. The variable domain in full, with the rest retrieved from reference TRBV15 and TRBJ2-7, is DAMVIQNPRYQVTQFGKPVTLSCSQTLNHNVMYWYQQKSSQAPKLLFHYYDKDFNNEADTPDNFQSRRPNTSFCFLDIRSPGLGDTAMYLCATSKRTGDHYEQYFGPGTRLTVT.

The V and J genes are TRBV5-6 and TRBJ1-5; 8 positions match TRBD1. The germline gives CDR1 SGHDT, CDR2 YYEEEE. V dropped 0 bases and J dropped 5; count of bases not matched to a gene: 1. This CDR3 is built from 14 residues. The CDR3 region is CASSLGTGYQPQHF. The CDR3 DNA sequence: TGTGCCAGCAGCTTGGGGACAGGGTATCAGCCCCAGCATTTT.

This clone showed up just once. The V gene is TRBV28, the J gene TRBJ1-5, with D tentatively TRBD1 (6 bases). Germline CDR1 reads MDHEN; CDR2 reads SYDVKM. This CDR3 is 17 amino acids long. Trimming left V 7 bases short and J 2 bases short, with 21 bases between. CDR3 region: CASTQPRTAYGNQPQHF. CDR3 DNA sequence: TGTGCCAGCACCCAACCCAGGACAGCTTACGGCAATCAGCCCCAGCATTTT. The variable domain in full, with the rest retrieved from reference TRBV28 and TRBJ1-5, is DVKVTQSSRYLVKRTGEKVFLECVQDMDHENMFWYRQDPGLGLRLIYFSYDVKMKEKGDIPEGYSVSREKKERFSLILESASTNQTSMYLCASTQPRTAYGNQPQHFGDGTRLSIL.